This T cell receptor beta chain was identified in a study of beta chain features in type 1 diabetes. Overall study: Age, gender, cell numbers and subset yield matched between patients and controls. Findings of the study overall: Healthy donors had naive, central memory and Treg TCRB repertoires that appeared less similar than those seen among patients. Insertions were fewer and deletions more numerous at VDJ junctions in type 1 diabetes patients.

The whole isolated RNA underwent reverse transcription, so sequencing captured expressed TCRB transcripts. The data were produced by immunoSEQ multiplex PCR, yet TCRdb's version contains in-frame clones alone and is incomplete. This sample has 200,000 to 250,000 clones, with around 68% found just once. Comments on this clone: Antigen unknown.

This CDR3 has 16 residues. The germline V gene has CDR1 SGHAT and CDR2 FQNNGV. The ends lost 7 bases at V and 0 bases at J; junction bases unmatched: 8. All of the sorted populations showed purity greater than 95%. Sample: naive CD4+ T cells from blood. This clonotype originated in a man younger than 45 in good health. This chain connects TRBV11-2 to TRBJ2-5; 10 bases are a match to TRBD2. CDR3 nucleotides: TGTGCCAGCACCGTGGGGACTAGCGTAAACCAAGAGACCCAGTACTTC. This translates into CASTVGTSVNQETQYF. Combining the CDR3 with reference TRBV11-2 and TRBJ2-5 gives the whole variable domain EAGVAQSPRYKIIEKRQSVAFWCNPISGHATLYWYQQILGQGPKLLIQFQNNGVVDDSQLPKDRFSAERLKGVDSTLKIQPAKLEDSAVYLCASTVGTSVNQETQYFGPGTRLLVL.